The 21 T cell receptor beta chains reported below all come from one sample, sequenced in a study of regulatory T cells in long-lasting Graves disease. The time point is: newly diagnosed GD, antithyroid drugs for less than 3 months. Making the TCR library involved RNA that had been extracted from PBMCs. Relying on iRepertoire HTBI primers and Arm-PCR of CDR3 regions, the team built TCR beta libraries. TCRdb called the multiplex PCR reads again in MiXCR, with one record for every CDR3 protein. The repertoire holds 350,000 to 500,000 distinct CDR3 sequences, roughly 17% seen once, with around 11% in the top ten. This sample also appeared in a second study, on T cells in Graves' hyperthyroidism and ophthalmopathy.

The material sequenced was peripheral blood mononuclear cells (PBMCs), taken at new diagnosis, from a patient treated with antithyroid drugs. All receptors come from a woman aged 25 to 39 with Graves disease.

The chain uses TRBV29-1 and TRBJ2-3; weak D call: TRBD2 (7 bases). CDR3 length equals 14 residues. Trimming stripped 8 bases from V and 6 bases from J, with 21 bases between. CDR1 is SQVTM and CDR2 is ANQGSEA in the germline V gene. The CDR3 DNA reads TGCAGCACAAGGGGGGAGGGCTATATGGATACGCAGTATTTT. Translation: CSTRGEGYMDTQYF.

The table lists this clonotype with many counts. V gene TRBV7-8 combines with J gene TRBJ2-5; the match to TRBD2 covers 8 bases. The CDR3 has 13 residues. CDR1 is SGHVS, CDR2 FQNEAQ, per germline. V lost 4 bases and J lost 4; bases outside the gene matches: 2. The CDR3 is CASSSGGAETQYF. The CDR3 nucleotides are TGTGCCAGCAGCTCCGGGGGGGCAGAGACCCAGTACTTC.

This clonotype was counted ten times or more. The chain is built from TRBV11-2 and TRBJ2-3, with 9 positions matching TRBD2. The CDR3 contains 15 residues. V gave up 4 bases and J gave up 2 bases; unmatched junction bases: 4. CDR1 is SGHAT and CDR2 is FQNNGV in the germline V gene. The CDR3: CASSSRGRATDTQYF. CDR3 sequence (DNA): TGTGCCAGCAGCTCACGCGGGAGGGCCACAGATACGCAGTATTTT.

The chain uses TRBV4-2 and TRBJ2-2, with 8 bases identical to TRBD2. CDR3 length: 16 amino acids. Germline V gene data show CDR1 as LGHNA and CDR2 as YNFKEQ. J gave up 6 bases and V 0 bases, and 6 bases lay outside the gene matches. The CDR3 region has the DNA TGTGCCAGCAGCCAAGAGTTAGTAGCGGGATCCGGGGAGCTGTTTTTT. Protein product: CASSQELVAGSGELFF.

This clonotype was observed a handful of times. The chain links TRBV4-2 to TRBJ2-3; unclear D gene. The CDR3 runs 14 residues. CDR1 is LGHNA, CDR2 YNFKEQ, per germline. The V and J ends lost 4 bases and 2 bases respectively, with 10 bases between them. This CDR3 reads CASSPRPFTDTQYF. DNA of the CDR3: TGTGCCAGCAGCCCTCGGCCCTTCACAGATACGCAGTATTTT.

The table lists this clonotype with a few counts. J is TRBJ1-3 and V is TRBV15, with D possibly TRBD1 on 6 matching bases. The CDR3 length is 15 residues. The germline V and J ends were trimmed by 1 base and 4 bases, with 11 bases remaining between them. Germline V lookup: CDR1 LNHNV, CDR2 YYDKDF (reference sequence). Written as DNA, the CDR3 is TGTGCCACCAGCAGAGTATCCGGGACAGGAAACACCATATATTTT. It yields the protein CATSRVSGTGNTIYF.

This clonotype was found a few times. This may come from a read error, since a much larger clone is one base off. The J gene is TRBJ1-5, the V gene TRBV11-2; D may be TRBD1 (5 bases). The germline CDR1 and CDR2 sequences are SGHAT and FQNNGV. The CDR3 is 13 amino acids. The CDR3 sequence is CASSSGANQPRHF. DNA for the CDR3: TGTGCCAGCAGCTCTGGGGCAAATCAGCCCCGGCATTTT.

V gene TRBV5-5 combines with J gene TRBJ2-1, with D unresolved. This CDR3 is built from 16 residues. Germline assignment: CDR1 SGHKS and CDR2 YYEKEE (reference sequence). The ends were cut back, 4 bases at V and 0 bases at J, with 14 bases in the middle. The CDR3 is CASSPRAPSSYNEQFF. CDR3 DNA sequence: TGTGCCAGCAGCCCTCGGGCCCCCAGCTCCTACAATGAGCAGTTCTTC.

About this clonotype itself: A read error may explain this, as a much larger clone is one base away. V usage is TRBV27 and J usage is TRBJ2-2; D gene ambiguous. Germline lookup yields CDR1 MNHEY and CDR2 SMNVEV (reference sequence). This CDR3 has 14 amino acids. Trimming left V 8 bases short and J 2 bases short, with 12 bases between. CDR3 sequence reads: CASGDNINTGELFF. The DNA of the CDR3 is TGTGCCAGCGGCGACAATATCAACACCGGGGAGCTGTTTTTT.

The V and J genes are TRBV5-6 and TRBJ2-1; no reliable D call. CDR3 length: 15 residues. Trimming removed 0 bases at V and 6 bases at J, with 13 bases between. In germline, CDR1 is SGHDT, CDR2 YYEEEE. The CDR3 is CASSLGGPTPNEQFF. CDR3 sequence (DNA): TGTGCCAGCAGCTTGGGAGGTCCAACCCCCAATGAGCAGTTCTTC.

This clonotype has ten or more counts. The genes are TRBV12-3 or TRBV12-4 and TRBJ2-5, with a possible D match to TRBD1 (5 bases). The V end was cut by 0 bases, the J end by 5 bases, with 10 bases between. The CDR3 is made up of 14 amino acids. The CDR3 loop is CASSLARSGETQYF. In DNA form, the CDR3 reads TGTGCCAGCAGTTTAGCGCGATCAGGGGAGACCCAGTACTTC.

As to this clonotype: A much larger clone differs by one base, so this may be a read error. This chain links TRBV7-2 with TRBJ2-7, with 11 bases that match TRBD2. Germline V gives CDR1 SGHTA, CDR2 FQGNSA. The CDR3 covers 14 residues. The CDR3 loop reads CASSIAGGPGEQYF. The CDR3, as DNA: TGTGCCAGCAGCATAGCGGGAGGGCCGGGCGAGCAGTACTTC.

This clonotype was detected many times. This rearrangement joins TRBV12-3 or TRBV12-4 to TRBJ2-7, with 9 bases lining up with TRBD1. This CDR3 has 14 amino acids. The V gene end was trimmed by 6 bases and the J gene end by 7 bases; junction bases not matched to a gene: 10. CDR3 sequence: CASRPTGGQGEQYF. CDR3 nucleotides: TGTGCCAGCAGACCAACAGGGGGCCAGGGAGAGCAGTACTTC.

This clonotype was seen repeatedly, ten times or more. DNA of the CDR3: TGTGCCAGCAACCTGCAGGGGGCGAGCCGCGAGCAGTACTTC. Its protein product is CASNLQGASREQYF. The rearrangement uses TRBV2 and TRBJ2-7, with TRBD1 identical over 8 bases. In germline, CDR1 is SNHLY, CDR2 FYNNEI. V dropped 7 bases and J dropped 6; count of bases not matched to a gene: 11. The CDR3 covers 14 residues. The whole variable domain, filled in from reference TRBV2 and TRBJ2-7, reads EPEVTQTPSHQVTQMGQEVILRCVPISNHLYFYWYRQILGQKVEFLVSFYNNEISEKSEIFDDQFSVERPDGSNFTLKIRSTKLEDSAMYFCASNLQGASREQYFGPGTRLTVT.

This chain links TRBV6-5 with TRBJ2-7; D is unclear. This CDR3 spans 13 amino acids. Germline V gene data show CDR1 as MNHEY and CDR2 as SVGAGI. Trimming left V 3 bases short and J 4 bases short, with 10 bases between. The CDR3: CASSYGQIYEQYF. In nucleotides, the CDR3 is TGTGCCAGCAGTTATGGGCAGATTTACGAGCAGTACTTC.

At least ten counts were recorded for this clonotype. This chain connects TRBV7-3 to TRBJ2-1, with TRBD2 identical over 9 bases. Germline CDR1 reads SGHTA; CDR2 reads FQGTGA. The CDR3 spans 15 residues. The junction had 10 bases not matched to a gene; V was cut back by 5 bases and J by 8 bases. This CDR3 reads CASSRQGGRAHEQFF. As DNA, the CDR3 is TGTGCCAGCAGCCGCCAAGGCGGGAGGGCCCATGAGCAGTTCTTC.

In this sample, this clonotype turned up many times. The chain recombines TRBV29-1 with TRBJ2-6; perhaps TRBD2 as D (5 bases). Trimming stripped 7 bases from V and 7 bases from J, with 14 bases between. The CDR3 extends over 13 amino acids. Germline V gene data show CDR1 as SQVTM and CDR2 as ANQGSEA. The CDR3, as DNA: TGCAGCGATGGGGAGAGCACAGCCAACGTCCTGACTTTC. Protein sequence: CSDGESTANVLTF.

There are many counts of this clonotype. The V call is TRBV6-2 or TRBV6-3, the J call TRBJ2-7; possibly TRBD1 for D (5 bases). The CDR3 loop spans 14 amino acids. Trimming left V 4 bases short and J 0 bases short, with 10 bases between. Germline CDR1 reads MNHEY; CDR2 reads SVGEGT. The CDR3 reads CASSFDSISYEQYF. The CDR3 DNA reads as TGTGCCAGCAGTTTCGACAGCATCTCCTACGAGCAGTACTTC.

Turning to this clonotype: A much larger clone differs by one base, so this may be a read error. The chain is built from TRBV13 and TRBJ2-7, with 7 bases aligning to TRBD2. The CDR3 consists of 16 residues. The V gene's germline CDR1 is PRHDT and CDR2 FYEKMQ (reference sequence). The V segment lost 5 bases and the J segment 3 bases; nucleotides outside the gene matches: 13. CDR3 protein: CASSPSLARELYEQYF. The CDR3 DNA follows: TGTGCCAGCAGCCCCAGTTTGGCGCGGGAGCTCTACGAGCAGTACTTC.

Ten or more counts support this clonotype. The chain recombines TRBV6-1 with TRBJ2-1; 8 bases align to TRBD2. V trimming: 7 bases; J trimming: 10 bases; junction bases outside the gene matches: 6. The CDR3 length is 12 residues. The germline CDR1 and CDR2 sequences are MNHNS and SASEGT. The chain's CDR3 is CASNRVAGEQFF. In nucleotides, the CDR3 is TGTGCCAGCAATCGGGTAGCGGGAGAGCAGTTCTTC.

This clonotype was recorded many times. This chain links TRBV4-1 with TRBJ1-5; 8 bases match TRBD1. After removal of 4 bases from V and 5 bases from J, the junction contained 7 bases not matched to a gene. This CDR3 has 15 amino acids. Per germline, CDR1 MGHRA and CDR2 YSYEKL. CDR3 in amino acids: CASSREGQVDQPQHF. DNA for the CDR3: TGCGCCAGCAGCCGCGAGGGACAGGTGGATCAGCCCCAGCATTTT.